These 25 T cell receptor beta chains originate from one sample sequenced in a study of T-cell memory formation after mild COVID-19 (dated by TCRdb to 2020 to 2023). Library construction relied on 5' RACE. Data came from an Illumina NovaSeq 6000. The public reads were run again by TCRdb, first through fastp at Q25 and then through MiXCR, and only productive beta chains were kept. Rows are unified per CDR3 protein, each entry keeping the most common DNA and genes. The sample table contains more than 350,000 distinct CDR3 sequences; only one count was recorded for 15% to 20% of them. Jointly, the top ten make up 20% to 25% of the sample. Sample: PBMCs or a T cell subset sorted from them (not recorded which). These receptors originate from a man between 18 and 29 years old who had mild COVID-19 (a few samples of this study predate the infection). The sample titles of this study are shuffled in the database, so cell type and time point are left out; the donor was told from shared clones.

The sample holds a few counts of this clonotype. This rearrangement joins TRBV19 to TRBJ2-7, with 7 nucleotides matching TRBD2. The CDR3 consists of 14 residues. Germline assignment: CDR1 LNHDA and CDR2 SQIVND (reference sequence). The V segment lost 3 bases and the J segment 6 bases; nucleotides outside the gene matches: 8. CDR3 in DNA: TGTGCCAGTAGTATCCGACTAGCTATGTCCGAGCAGTACGTC. This translates into CASSIRLAMSEQYV.

This sequence joins TRBV7-9 and TRBJ1-1, with D hard to call. Deletions cut 2 bases from V and 1 base from J, with 8 bases between. CDR1 is SEHNR and CDR2 is FQNEAQ in the germline V gene (reference sequence). The CDR3 extends over 14 amino acids. CDR3 DNA: TGTGCCAGCAGCTTACAATCCTCGAACACTGAAGCTTTCTTT. It is translated as CASSLQSSNTEAFF.

This clonotype was seen a handful of times. The CDR3 coding sequence is TGTGCCAGCAGCGCGGGAGATGTGGCTTTCTTT. This gives the protein CASSAGDVAFF. The chain uses TRBV7-3 and TRBJ1-1; D remains ambiguous. CDR3 size: 11 residues. Germline assignment: CDR1 SGHTA and CDR2 FQGTGA. With 5 bases removed from V and 11 bases from J, the gap between germline ends came to 12 bases.

The table lists this clonotype with many counts. The chain uses TRBV4-1 and TRBJ2-2; D is perhaps TRBD1 (5 bases). Germline assignment: CDR1 MGHRA and CDR2 YSYEKL. V was clipped by 1 base and J by 0 bases, with 18 bases between them. This CDR3 comprises 19 residues. CDR3 residues: CASSQGRTGYTSNTGELFF. In nucleotides, the CDR3 is TGCGCCAGCAGCCAAGGACGTACAGGCTACACCTCGAACACCGGGGAGCTGTTTTTT.

This clonotype showed up just a few times. The genes are TRBV3-1 and TRBJ2-5; D may be TRBD1 (6 bases). Trimming removed 5 bases from V and 0 bases from J, with 10 bases in between. Germline V CDR1 and CDR2: LGHDT, YNNKEL (reference sequence). This CDR3 has 14 residues. CDR3 sequence: CASSFHRDQETQYF. DNA of the CDR3: TGTGCCAGCAGCTTCCACAGGGACCAAGAGACCCAGTACTTC.

Only a few counts were recorded for this clonotype. The V gene is TRBV7-2, the J gene TRBJ2-3; TRBD2 agrees at 7 bases. There are 16 residues in the CDR3. The J segment lost 5 bases and the V segment lost 1 base, leaving 9 bases of the junction unmatched. CDR1 is SGHTA, CDR2 FQGNSA, per germline. The CDR3 loop reads CASSLDGGLLGDTQYF. CDR3 DNA sequence: TGTGCCAGCAGCTTAGATGGGGGACTATTGGGAGATACGCAGTATTTT. Drawing the rest from reference TRBV7-2 and TRBJ2-3, the complete variable domain is GAGVSQSPSNKVTEKGKDVELRCDPISGHTALYWYRQSLGQGLEFLIYFQGNSAPDKSGLPSDRFSAERTGGSVSTLTIQRTQQEDSAVYLCASSLDGGLLGDTQYFGPGTRLTVL.

In its sample, this clonotype was seen many times. The V call is TRBV6-2 or TRBV6-3, the J call TRBJ2-3; weak D call: TRBD2 (5 bases). There are 17 residues in the CDR3. From germline, CDR1 is MNHEY and CDR2 SVGEGT. Deletions cut 3 bases from V and 5 bases from J, with 21 bases between. The CDR3 DNA follows: TGTGCCAGCAGTTATTTCCAACTCGGAAAAGAGGGAGATACGCAGTATTTT. This gives the protein CASSYFQLGKEGDTQYF.

This clonotype came up a few times. The chain carries TRBV5-1 and TRBJ1-6; 11 bases fit TRBD1. The CDR3 contains 14 residues. Unmatched junction bases numbered 2, after V lost 3 bases and J lost 9 bases. CDR1 and CDR2 (germline): SGHRS, YFSETQ. The CDR3 region is CASSWDRGSSPLHF. In DNA form, the CDR3 reads TGCGCCAGCAGCTGGGACAGGGGGAGTTCACCCCTCCACTTT.

This clonotype has just a few counts. The chain couples TRBV12-3 or TRBV12-4 to TRBJ2-1; 9 bases map to TRBD2. Trimming removed 3 bases from V and 5 bases from J; junction bases left unmatched: 5. The CDR3 loop spans 15 amino acids. The CDR3 DNA reads as TGTGCCAGCAGTTTGTTAGCGGGGGAACACAATGAGCAGTTCTTC. It translates to CASSLLAGEHNEQFF.

This clonotype came up a few times. One junction end does not reproduce the germline sequence, and a read error may be involved. This chain connects TRBV24-1 to TRBJ1-5, with D possibly being TRBD1 (5 bases). The germline CDR1 and CDR2 sequences are KGHDR and SFDVKD. This CDR3 region has 16 residues. The DNA of the CDR3 is TGTGCCACCAGTGGTGGGATTGATAGGGGCAAGCAGCCCCAGCATTTT. Encoded protein: CATSGGIDRGKQPQHF.

The chain has TRBV7-2 and TRBJ2-3; 8 nucleotides agree with TRBD2. The CDR3 is made up of 15 amino acids. Trimming cost V 5 bases and J 5 bases; bases outside gene matches: 9. The germline V gene has CDR1 SGHTA and CDR2 FQGNSA. The CDR3 sequence: CASSPPLAGRDTQYF. Written as DNA, the CDR3 is TGTGCCAGCAGCCCCCCCCTAGCGGGTCGAGATACGCAGTATTTT.

The chain uses TRBV12-3 or TRBV12-4 and TRBJ2-3, with TRBD2 matching 9 bases. V trimming: 4 bases; J trimming: 0 bases; junction bases outside the gene matches: 5. The length of the CDR3 is 16 residues. CDR3 sequence: CASSSASGASTDTQYF. CDR3 coding DNA: TGTGCCAGCAGTTCCGCTAGCGGGGCGAGCACAGATACGCAGTATTTT.

This chain connects TRBV9 to TRBJ2-1, with D tentatively TRBD1 or TRBD2 (5 bases each). Trimming took off 4 bases at V and 1 base at J, with 12 bases between the two ends. Germline values: CDR1 SGDLS, CDR2 YYNGEE. This CDR3 comprises 15 residues. The CDR3 spells CASSLGPVSYNEQFF. The CDR3 coding sequence is TGTGCCAGCAGCTTGGGACCGGTATCCTACAATGAGCAGTTCTTC. Using reference TRBV9 and TRBJ2-1 for the parts outside the CDR3, the full variable domain is DSGVTQTPKHLITATGQRVTLRCSPRSGDLSVYWYQQSLDQGLQFLIQYYNGEERAKGNILERFSAQQFPDLHSELNLSSLELGDSALYFCASSLGPVSYNEQFFGPGTRLTVL.

This clonotype was seen only a few times. The chain employs TRBV29-1 and TRBJ2-1, with D maybe TRBD2 (7 bases). The CDR3 is 14 amino acids. Germline V lookup: CDR1 SQVTM, CDR2 ANQGSEA. V was cut by 8 bases and J by 3 bases, with 17 bases left in between. This chain's CDR3 is CSRSRGGGYNEQFF. CDR3 nucleotide sequence: TGCAGCCGATCCAGGGGCGGGGGCTACAATGAGCAGTTCTTC.

This clonotype occurred a few times. V and J are TRBV20-1 and TRBJ1-5; D is unresolved. Trimming cost V 3 bases and J 5 bases, with 8 bases left between them. The germline V gene encodes CDR1 DFQATT and CDR2 SNEGSKA (reference sequence). There are 12 residues in the CDR3. CDR3 in amino acids: CSASSGHQPQHF. As DNA, the CDR3 is TGCAGTGCTAGTAGCGGGCATCAGCCCCAGCATTTT.

The V call is TRBV7-2, the J call TRBJ1-5; TRBD1 might be the D (6 bases). From germline, CDR1 is SGHTA and CDR2 FQGNSA. The CDR3 contains 14 residues. Trimming pared 3 bases from V and 8 bases from J, leaving 14 bases between. CDR3 bases: TGTGCCAGCAGCTTCGCAGGGGCGGACGAGCCCCAGCATTTT. This sequence encodes CASSFAGADEPQHF.

This clonotype was picked up a small number of times. The CDR3 sequence is CASSDRLPGGNEQFF. The CDR3 nucleotides are TGTGCCAGCAGTGACAGGCTCCCAGGAGGGAATGAGCAGTTCTTC. The V and J genes are TRBV11-2 and TRBJ2-1, with D possibly being TRBD1 or TRBD2 (6 bases each). This CDR3 region has 15 residues. V lost 6 bases, J lost 7 bases, and 19 bases lay in between. CDR1 and CDR2 (germline): SGHAT, FQNNGV.

The J gene is TRBJ1-5, the V gene TRBV21-1; the D segment call TRBD1 is taken from the table without a DNA check. TRBV21-1 is tagged as a pseudogene. The CDR3 spans 15 residues. The CDR3 region is CASSIGSPPGQPQHF. The CDR3, as DNA: TGTGCCAGCAGCATAGGCAGCCCCCCGGGGCAGCCCCAGCATTTT.

J is TRBJ2-3 and V is TRBV6-2 or TRBV6-3; 13 bases line up with TRBD2. V shed 4 bases and J 1 base; nucleotides not matched to a gene: 5. CDR3 length: 17 residues. Germline V lookup: CDR1 MNHEY, CDR2 SVGEGT. The CDR3, as DNA: TGTGCCAGCAGTTCACCCGGACTAGCGGGGGGCACAGATACGCAGTATTTT. Protein product: CASSSPGLAGGTDTQYF.

This clonotype was detected only a few times. The gene calls are TRBV6-2 or TRBV6-3 and TRBJ1-1; perhaps TRBD1 as D (6 bases). Germline CDR1 and CDR2: MNHEY and SVGEGT. V was shortened by 2 bases and J by 7 bases, with 11 bases between the two germline ends. The CDR3 runs to 13 residues. The CDR3 protein is CASSYIGGSEAFF. DNA of the CDR3: TGTGCCAGCAGTTACATCGGGGGCAGTGAAGCTTTCTTT.

This clonotype turned up a few times. The CDR3 nucleotides are TGTGCCAGCAGCCAAGATAGGCCCCCTTCAGGGGACTATGGCTACACCTTC. Protein: CASSQDRPPSGDYGYTF. V gene TRBV4-2 combines with J gene TRBJ1-2; TRBD1 is a possible D gene (6 bases). Trimming pared 0 bases from V and 3 bases from J, leaving 17 bases between. The germline gives CDR1 LGHNA, CDR2 YNFKEQ. This CDR3 is built from 17 residues.

The rearrangement uses TRBV7-2 and TRBJ2-1, with 8 bases matching TRBD2. The CDR3 is 15 residues long. Germline V gene data show CDR1 as SGHTA and CDR2 as FQGNSA. The V gene end was trimmed by 3 bases and the J gene end by 7 bases; junction bases not matched to a gene: 8. The CDR3 protein is CASSFGGGMSNEQFF. The CDR3 DNA reads TGTGCCAGCAGCTTCGGCGGGGGGATGAGTAATGAGCAGTTCTTC.

Only a few counts were recorded for this clonotype. V is TRBV7-2 and J is TRBJ2-5, with D possibly TRBD1 on 5 matching bases. Germline CDR1 and CDR2: SGHTA and FQGNSA. V was trimmed by 5 bases and J by 4 bases, leaving 17 bases between them. The CDR3 is 15 amino acids. Here the CDR3 reads CASSLWTYGGETQYF. CDR3 in DNA: TGTGCCAGCAGCCTGTGGACATATGGCGGAGAGACCCAGTACTTC. Variable domain in full (rest from reference TRBV7-2 and TRBJ2-5): GAGVSQSPSNKVTEKGKDVELRCDPISGHTALYWYRQSLGQGLEFLIYFQGNSAPDKSGLPSDRFSAERTGGSVSTLTIQRTQQEDSAVYLCASSLWTYGGETQYFGPGTRLLVL.

This clonotype was detected a few times. V usage is TRBV7-2 and J usage is TRBJ2-4, with 7 bases identical to TRBD1. The J segment lost 7 bases and the V segment lost 5 bases, leaving 8 bases of the junction unmatched. The V gene's germline CDR1 is SGHTA and CDR2 FQGNSA. The CDR3 is 14 residues long. This CDR3 is CASSQPGGRNIQYF. Written as DNA, the CDR3 is TGTGCCAGCAGCCAACCAGGGGGTAGGAACATTCAGTACTTC.

This clonotype has a handful of counts. V is TRBV11-2 and J is TRBJ2-6, with D possibly TRBD2 on 6 matching bases. V was cut by 5 bases and J by 0 bases, with 20 bases left in between. The CDR3 runs to 19 residues. Looked up from germline, CDR1 is SGHAT and CDR2 is FQNNGV. CDR3 in DNA: TGTGCCAGCAGCGGTCTCCCGGGACTTCAGAGCTCTGGGGCCAACGTCCTGACTTTC. Its protein product is CASSGLPGLQSSGANVLTF.